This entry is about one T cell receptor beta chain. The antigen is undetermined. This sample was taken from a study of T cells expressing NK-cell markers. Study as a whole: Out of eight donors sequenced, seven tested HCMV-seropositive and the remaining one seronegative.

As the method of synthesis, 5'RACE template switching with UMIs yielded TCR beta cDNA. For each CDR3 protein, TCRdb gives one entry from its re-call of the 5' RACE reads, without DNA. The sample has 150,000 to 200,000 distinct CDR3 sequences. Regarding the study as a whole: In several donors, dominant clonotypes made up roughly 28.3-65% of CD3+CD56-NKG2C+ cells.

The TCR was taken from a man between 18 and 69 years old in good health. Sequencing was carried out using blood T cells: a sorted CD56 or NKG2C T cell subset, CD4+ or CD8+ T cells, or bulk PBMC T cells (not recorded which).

CDR3 amino acids: CASKETEWWNYGYTF. The V and J genes are TRBV6-1 and TRBJ1-2. The CDR3 consists of 15 residues. CDR1 is MNHNS and CDR2 is SASEGT in the germline V gene.